Presented here are 21 T cell receptor beta chains from one specimen sequenced in a study of blood T cell repertoires in COVID-19. Assay: immunoSEQ multiplex PCR; the TCRdb copy retains only in-frame clones and omits some. In the table there are 350,000 or so clones, around 90% of which are singletons. Sequencing was carried out using PBMCs or T cells enriched from blood (not recorded which). All receptors derive from a woman aged 25-40 years who had recovered from COVID-19.

V usage is TRBV7-2 and J usage is TRBJ2-5, with 7 bases that match TRBD2. This CDR3 has 14 amino acids. V lost 1 base to trimming and J lost 2 bases; unmatched junction nucleotides: 1. From germline, CDR1 is SGHTA and CDR2 FQGNSA. CDR3 in DNA: TGTGCCAGCAGCTTAGAGGGAGGGCAAGAGACCCAGTACTTC. Its translation: CASSLEGGQETQYF.

About this clone itself: The junction differs from germline at one of its ends, possibly a read error. The gene calls are TRBV7-7 and TRBJ1-6; D is perhaps TRBD1 (6 bases). Looked up from germline, CDR1 is SSHAT and CDR2 is FNYEAQ (reference sequence). There are 18 residues in the CDR3. The chain's CDR3 is CASSSHAHGQRSYSPLHF. The CDR3 coding sequence is TGTGCTAGCAGCTCTCACGCTCACGGACAGAGATCATATTCACCCCTCCACTTT.

This CDR3 is CATPRGVLRSSGANVLTF. The CDR3 DNA is TGTGCCACCCCTCGGGGTGTTCTTCGGTCATCTGGGGCCAACGTCCTGACTTTC. This chain joins TRBV12-1 and TRBJ2-6; TRBD2 is the table's D call and was not checked against the DNA. TRBV12-1 is flagged as a pseudogene. The CDR3 runs 18 residues.

The table lists this clone with a count of one. V usage is TRBV10-3 and J usage is TRBJ1-2, with 10 bases identical to TRBD1. Looked up from germline, CDR1 is ENHRY and CDR2 is SYGVKD. V was pared by 4 bases and J by 3 bases, with 11 bases of the junction left unmatched. The CDR3 is 17 amino acids. The CDR3 bases are TGTGCCATCAGTGGATCCCTCGGGACAGGGGAAGACTATGGCTACACCTTC. Its protein product is CAISGSLGTGEDYGYTF.

A remark on this clone: Germline is not matched at one junction end, which may reflect a read error. The V call is TRBV28, the J call TRBJ1-1, with TRBD1 matching 9 bases. The CDR3 has 13 amino acids. The germline V gene encodes CDR1 MDHEN and CDR2 SYDVKM. The CDR3 region is CASLTGQGAEAFF. The DNA of the CDR3 is TGTGCCAGCCTTACGGGACAGGGCGCTGAGGCTTTCTTT.

The chain carries TRBV5-6 and TRBJ2-7; perhaps TRBD2 as D (6 bases). Germline CDR1 is SGHDT and CDR2 is YYEEEE. Trimming stripped 2 bases from V and 4 bases from J, with 16 bases between. This CDR3 comprises 15 residues. In DNA, the CDR3 is TGTGCCAGCAGCTTCCCGGGGCTAGCGCAGTACGAGCAGTACTTC. Translated: CASSFPGLAQYEQYF.

This clone was seen just once. The chain recombines TRBV9 with TRBJ2-1; 11 bases fit TRBD2. This CDR3 is 19 amino acids long. Germline assignment: CDR1 SGDLS and CDR2 YYNGEE. V lost 0 bases, J lost 0 bases, and 8 bases stayed unmatched. DNA of the CDR3: TGTGCCAGCAGCGTAGGTAGTAGCGGGAGGGTGAGCTCCTACAATGAGCAGTTCTTC. Translation: CASSVGSSGRVSSYNEQFF.

This rearrangement joins TRBV6-5 to TRBJ2-7, with 7 bases that match TRBD1. Germline V CDR1 and CDR2: MNHEY, SVGAGI. Germline trimming cut 5 bases from V and 4 bases from J; bases unmatched to any gene: 2. The CDR3 has 12 amino acids. The CDR3, as DNA: TGTGCCAGCAGTAAGGACAGGTACGAGCAGTACTTC. It translates to CASSKDRYEQYF.

On this clone: Other DNA sequences of this sample code for an identical CDR3. This chain uses TRBV30 with TRBJ2-7; the match to TRBD1 covers 7 bases. This CDR3 is built from 11 residues. Losses at the gene ends were 4 bases for V and 3 bases for J; bases not matched to a gene: 0. The germline V gene has CDR1 GTSNPN and CDR2 SVGIG (reference sequence). The CDR3 protein is CAWTGGYEQYF. The CDR3 nucleotides are TGTGCCTGGACAGGGGGCTACGAGCAGTACTTC.

DNA for the CDR3: TGTGCCAGCAGTTTTCTAGACCCCAATGAGCAGTTCTTC. It yields the protein CASSFLDPNEQFF. The rearrangement uses TRBV12-3 or TRBV12-4 and TRBJ2-1; no reliable D call. Trimming left V 3 bases short and J 6 bases short, with 9 bases between. This CDR3 spans 13 amino acids.

The CDR3 bases are TGTGCCAGCAGAGGCGGGACCGAGTATGGCTACACCTTC. It codes for CASRGGTEYGYTF. The rearrangement links TRBV28 to TRBJ1-2; D perhaps matches TRBD1 (5 bases). Germline CDR1 reads MDHEN; CDR2 reads SYDVKM. CDR3 size: 13 residues. Trimming shortened V by 6 bases and J by 5 bases, and 13 bases separated the two germline ends.

A word on this clone: Other nucleotide sequences from this sample produce the same CDR3. This rearrangement joins TRBV7-9 to TRBJ2-2; a possible D gene is TRBD1 (6 bases). Germline V gives CDR1 SEHNR, CDR2 FQNEAQ (reference sequence). Trimming shortened V by 0 bases and J by 1 base, and 6 bases separated the two germline ends. This CDR3 is 15 amino acids long. The CDR3 here is CASSLAGGNTGELFF. CDR3 sequence (DNA): TGTGCCAGCAGCTTAGCAGGGGGGAACACCGGGGAGCTGTTTTTT.

The chain uses TRBV11-3 and TRBJ2-2, with 14 bases aligning to TRBD2. With 4 bases clipped from V and 5 bases from J, the junction kept 9 bases outside the gene matches. The CDR3 consists of 18 residues. Germline V lookup: CDR1 SGHNT, CDR2 YENEEA. The CDR3 spells CASSSRGTSGSRTGELFF. The CDR3 bases are TGTGCCAGCAGCTCCAGGGGGACTAGCGGGAGCAGAACCGGGGAGCTGTTTTTT.

This clone was found once. This rearrangement joins TRBV11-3 to TRBJ2-3, with a possible D match to TRBD1 (6 bases). Trimming removed 5 bases from V and 2 bases from J, with 11 bases in between. Germline values: CDR1 SGHNT, CDR2 YENEEA. The CDR3 length is 14 residues. The CDR3 coding sequence is TGTGCCAGCAGCCAGGGGTCGGTCACAGATACGCAGTATTTT. Translated, it gives CASSQGSVTDTQYF. Full variable domain (remainder filled in from reference TRBV11-3 and TRBJ2-3): EAGVVQSPRYKIIEKKQPVAFWCNPISGHNTLYWYLQNLGQGPELLIRYENEEAVDDSQLPKDRFSAERLKGVDSTLKIQPAELGDSAVYLCASSQGSVTDTQYFGPGTRLTVL.

The J gene is TRBJ1-2, the V gene TRBV28; 8 nucleotides match TRBD1. V lost 8 bases to trimming and J lost 8 bases; unmatched junction nucleotides: 19. Germline V gene lookup returns CDR1 MDHEN and CDR2 SYDVKM. This CDR3 is 16 amino acids long. The CDR3 sequence: CASSLSMGAGGYGYTF. CDR3 DNA: TGTGCCAGCTCGTTATCGATGGGGGCAGGGGGCTACGGCTACACCTTC.

This clone was counted only a few times. The sample has other DNA sequences that encode this CDR3 too. The chain links TRBV28 to TRBJ1-6, with 7 bases fitting TRBD1. V was clipped by 5 bases and J by 6 bases; unmatched bases: 7. The length of the CDR3 is 15 residues. Germline loops: CDR1 MDHEN, CDR2 SYDVKM. The CDR3 loop reads CASSRKPGGNSPLHF. For the CDR3, the DNA is TGTGCCAGCAGTCGAAAACCAGGGGGTAATTCACCCCTCCACTTT.

The chain links TRBV27 to TRBJ2-1, with TRBD2 identical over 14 bases. CDR1 and CDR2 from the germline V gene are MNHEY and SMNVEV (reference sequence). CDR3 length: 16 residues. The V and J ends lost 2 bases and 7 bases, in that order; junction bases with no gene match: 4. For the CDR3, the DNA is TGTGCCAGCAGTTTACGACTAGCGGGGGGGTTGAATGAGCAGTTCTTC. It translates to CASSLRLAGGLNEQFF.

The chain is built from TRBV19 and TRBJ2-1, with 7 bases that match TRBD1. CDR3 length: 14 amino acids. CDR1 is LNHDA and CDR2 is SQIVND in the germline V gene (reference sequence). Unmatched junction bases numbered 7, after V lost 8 bases and J lost 3 bases. CDR3 protein: CASAGTGVYNEQFF. DNA of the CDR3: TGTGCCAGTGCAGGAACAGGGGTCTACAATGAGCAGTTCTTC.

A single count supports this clone. The chain combines TRBV29-1 with TRBJ2-7; 9 bases fit TRBD2. CDR1 is SQVTM, CDR2 ANQGSEA, per germline. This CDR3 has 13 residues. V lost 2 bases to trimming and J lost 4 bases; unmatched junction nucleotides: 3. CDR3 region: CSVELAGRYEQYF. DNA of the CDR3: TGCAGCGTTGAACTAGCGGGAAGGTACGAGCAGTACTTC.

This clone showed up just once. This chain connects TRBV28 to TRBJ1-4; the match to TRBD1 covers 8 bases. The V gene end was trimmed by 6 bases and the J gene end by 8 bases; junction bases not matched to a gene: 8. This CDR3 region has 14 residues. Germline values: CDR1 MDHEN, CDR2 SYDVKM. CDR3 in amino acids: CASSRPDRAEKLFF. The CDR3, as DNA: TGTGCCAGCAGCAGACCGGACAGGGCAGAAAAACTGTTTTTT.

This sequence joins TRBV9 and TRBJ2-1, with TRBD2 as a possible D gene (7 bases). V lost 2 bases to trimming and J lost 4 bases, with 16 bases between them. This CDR3 is 16 amino acids long. Germline values: CDR1 SGDLS, CDR2 YYNGEE. CDR3 loop: CASSVRRERGYNEQFF. For the CDR3, the DNA is TGTGCCAGCAGCGTCCGGCGGGAGAGGGGGTACAATGAGCAGTTCTTC.